What follows are 15 T cell receptor beta chains derived from one specimen sequenced in a study of CD8+CD57+ T cells in acquired aplastic anemia. Only patients with CD8+CD57+ cell expansion on flow cytometry were chosen for sequencing. The use of genomic DNA as template underpinned the TCR beta VDJ and CDR3 profiling. From the reads, TCRdb called clonotypes with MiXCR, one entry per CDR3 protein. This sample has about 180,000 distinct CDR3 sequences, with 63% found just once. The sequenced material came from sorted CD4+, CD8+, or CD8+CD57+ T cells (not recorded which) from PBMCs. These receptors all come from a human donor with aplastic anemia.

This clonotype was recorded many times. V gene TRBV5-8 combines with J gene TRBJ1-1; maybe TRBD1 (6 bases). This CDR3 has 14 amino acids. V was trimmed by 0 bases and J by 2 bases, leaving 8 bases between them. The germline V gene has CDR1 SGHTS and CDR2 YDEGEE. DNA for the CDR3: TGTGCCAGCAGCTTGGACAGGGCCAACACTGAAGCTTTCTTT. Amino acid sequence: CASSLDRANTEAFF.

V is TRBV20-1 and J is TRBJ2-1, with 10 positions matching TRBD2. From germline, CDR1 is DFQATT and CDR2 SNEGSKA (reference sequence). This CDR3 has 15 residues. V shed 1 base and J 4 bases; nucleotides not matched to a gene: 4. The CDR3: CSARGTSGRYNEQFF. The CDR3 DNA reads as TGCAGTGCTAGAGGGACTAGCGGACGTTACAATGAGCAGTTCTTC.

The chain employs TRBV7-9 and TRBJ2-7, with D possibly TRBD1 on 6 matching bases. The CDR3 loop spans 14 amino acids. V was clipped by 3 bases and J by 2 bases, with 11 bases between them. Germline V gives CDR1 SEHNR, CDR2 FQNEAQ (reference sequence). The CDR3 bases are TGTGCCAGCAGCTTGGACAGTCCTCCCTACGAGCAGTACTTC. Its translation is CASSLDSPPYEQYF.

The chain joins TRBV10-1 to TRBJ1-5; D perhaps matches TRBD1 (5 bases). V lost 1 base, J lost 5 bases, and 12 bases lay in between. CDR1 is WNHNN and CDR2 is SYGVQD in the germline V gene (reference sequence). CDR3 length: 15 residues. The CDR3 DNA reads as TGCGCCAGCAGTGAGTGTGCAGGGTTGGATCAGCCCCAGCATTTT. This gives the protein CASSECAGLDQPQHF.

The chain employs TRBV7-9 and TRBJ2-2; 9 bases fit TRBD1. Germline V lookup: CDR1 SEHNR, CDR2 FQNEAQ (reference sequence). The CDR3 runs 14 residues. The junction had 6 bases not matched to a gene; V was cut back by 7 bases and J by 6 bases. Written as DNA, the CDR3 is TGTGCCAGCAACGTACAGGGGGCGTCCGGGGAGCTGTTTTTT. Translated: CASNVQGASGELFF.

The CDR3 DNA follows: TGCAGTGCAAGTCCGGGACCGACCTCTGGAAACACCATATATTTT. Protein sequence: CSASPGPTSGNTIYF. The chain links TRBV20-1 to TRBJ1-3, with a tentative D call TRBD1 (5 bases). V was pared by 6 bases and J by 0 bases, with 15 bases between. Germline V gene lookup returns CDR1 DFQATT and CDR2 SNEGSKA (reference sequence). The length of the CDR3 is 15 residues.

The V and J genes are TRBV25-1 and TRBJ1-6; a weak D match, TRBD1 (5 bases). Germline V gives CDR1 MGHDK, CDR2 SYGVNS. The CDR3 is 18 residues long. Trimming cost V 0 bases and J 8 bases, with 20 bases left between them. The CDR3 sequence: CASSEYGRGRGGDSPLHF. CDR3 nucleotides: TGTGCCAGCAGTGAATATGGGAGAGGTCGGGGCGGTGATTCACCCCTCCACTTT.

This clonotype showed up just once. CDR3: CASSHTSEYEQYF. Written as DNA, the CDR3 is TGTGCCAGCAGCCATACTAGCGAGTACGAGCAGTACTTC. The rearrangement links TRBV7-6 to TRBJ2-7; 7 nucleotides agree with TRBD2. The CDR3 runs 13 residues. Per germline, CDR1 SGHVS and CDR2 FNYEAQ. The trim removed 5 bases at V and 4 bases at J, leaving 5 bases unmatched. Full variable domain (remainder filled in from reference TRBV7-6 and TRBJ2-7): GAGVSQSPRYKVTKRGQDVALRCDPISGHVSLYWYRQALGQGPEFLTYFNYEAQQDKSGLPNDRFSAERPEGSISTLTIQRTEQRDSAMYRCASSHTSEYEQYFGPGTRLTVT.

This sequence joins TRBV2 and TRBJ2-5; D possibly corresponds to TRBD1 (7 bases). CDR1 and CDR2 from the germline V gene are SNHLY and FYNNEI. Trimming took off 3 bases at V and 5 bases at J, with 13 bases between the two ends. The CDR3 contains 14 residues. The CDR3 bases are TGTGCCAGCAGTGAGGAGGGCAGGGGGGAGACCCAGTACTTC. Protein sequence: CASSEEGRGETQYF.

The chain couples TRBV7-9 to TRBJ2-7; no reliable D call. In germline, CDR1 is SEHNR, CDR2 FQNEAQ (reference sequence). The CDR3 sequence is 16 residues long. Trimming removed 0 bases from V and 3 bases from J, with 15 bases in between. Written as DNA, the CDR3 is TGTGCCAGCAGCTTAGCGTATGGGTCAGAGGACTACGAGCAGTACTTC. It encodes CASSLAYGSEDYEQYF.

This clonotype has just a few counts. This chain joins TRBV20-1 and TRBJ1-5; D call uncertain. Trimming cost V 1 base and J 2 bases, with 9 bases left between them. The CDR3 totals 14 residues. CDR1 is DFQATT, CDR2 SNEGSKA, per germline (reference sequence). This chain's CDR3 is CSARGSIGNQPQHF. CDR3 DNA sequence: TGCAGTGCTAGAGGATCCATCGGCAATCAGCCCCAGCATTTT.

The chain recombines TRBV20-1 with TRBJ2-7; TRBD2 agrees at 8 bases. Germline V CDR1 and CDR2: DFQATT, SNEGSKA (reference sequence). The CDR3 length is 13 residues. V gave up 6 bases and J gave up 4 bases; unmatched junction bases: 8. CDR3 DNA: TGCAGTGCCCTCGGGGGGGTACAATACGAGCAGTACTTC. Translated, it gives CSALGGVQYEQYF.

This clonotype has a count of ten or more. The chain has TRBV5-8 and TRBJ2-1, with 7 bases matching TRBD2. CDR1 is SGHTS and CDR2 is YDEGEE in the germline V gene. J gave up 3 bases and V 4 bases, and 10 bases lay outside the gene matches. This CDR3 spans 16 amino acids. The CDR3 sequence is CASSTWGGPLYNEQFF. CDR3 coding DNA: TGTGCCAGCAGCACCTGGGGGGGTCCCCTCTACAATGAGCAGTTCTTC.

The rearrangement links TRBV12-3 or TRBV12-4 to TRBJ1-5, with 10 bases aligning to TRBD1. There are 15 residues in the CDR3. The trim removed 6 bases at V and 2 bases at J, leaving 4 bases unmatched. The CDR3 DNA reads as TGTGCCAGCAGACCGACAGGGGGCGGCAATCAGCCCCAGCATTTT. Its translation is CASRPTGGGNQPQHF.

The genes are TRBV7-3 and TRBJ2-3; 9 positions match TRBD2. Germline CDR1 SGHTA, CDR2 FQGTGA. This CDR3 comprises 19 residues. Trimming cost V 0 bases and J 11 bases; bases outside gene matches: 21. In DNA, the CDR3 is TGTGCCAGCAGCTTAACGGGCCCGCTAGCGGGGAACTCCTACAATGAGCAGTATTTT. It is translated as CASSLTGPLAGNSYNEQYF.